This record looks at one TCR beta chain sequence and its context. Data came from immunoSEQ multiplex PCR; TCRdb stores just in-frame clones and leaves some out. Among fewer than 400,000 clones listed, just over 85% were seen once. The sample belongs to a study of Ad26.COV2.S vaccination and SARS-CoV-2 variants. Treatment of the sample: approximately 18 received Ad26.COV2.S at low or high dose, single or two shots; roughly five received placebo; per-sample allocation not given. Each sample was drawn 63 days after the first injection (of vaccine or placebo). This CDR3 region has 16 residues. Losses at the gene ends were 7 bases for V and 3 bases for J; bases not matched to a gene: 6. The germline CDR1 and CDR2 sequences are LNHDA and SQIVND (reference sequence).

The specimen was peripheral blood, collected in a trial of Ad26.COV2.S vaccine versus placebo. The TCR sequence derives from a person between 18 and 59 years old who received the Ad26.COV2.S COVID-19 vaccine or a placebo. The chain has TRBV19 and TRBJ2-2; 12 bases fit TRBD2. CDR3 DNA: TGTGCCAGTAAAATTCTAGCGGGGGGGTACACCGGGGAGCTGTTTTTT. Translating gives CASKILAGGYTGELFF.